The 7 T cell receptor beta chains below come from one sample, sequenced in a study of blood T cell repertoires in COVID-19 (TCRdb year 2020). Libraries were built with the immunoSEQ multiplex PCR assay. The source is immuneACCESS, and TCRdb retained only in-frame sequences with V and J called. Part of the clones is not carried over; for the studies checked, unresolved V genes explain less than half of this, and the remainder is unexplained. Within this sample are fewer than 150,000 clones, with about 80% of them counted one time only. The top ten clones comprise 3.5% to 5% of the sample. Source material: PBMCs or T cells enriched from blood (not recorded which). The receptors derive from a man aged 45-65 years in a cohort exposed to, infected with or recovered from COVID-19 (not recorded which).

The rearrangement uses TRBV4-1 and TRBJ2-7; 9 nucleotides align to TRBD2. The CDR3 is made up of 15 amino acids. From germline, CDR1 is MGHRA and CDR2 YSYEKL. V dropped 6 bases and J dropped 4; count of bases not matched to a gene: 10. CDR3 nucleotide sequence: TGCGCCAGCAGTCCTAGCGGGAAGGGAACTTACGAGCAGTACTTC. Protein: CASSPSGKGTYEQYF.

The gene calls are TRBV7-9 and TRBJ1-3, with D uncertain. The germline CDR1 and CDR2 sequences are SEHNR and FQNEAQ (reference sequence). This CDR3 is built from 14 residues. V was pared by 5 bases and J by 0 bases, with 8 bases between. In DNA, the CDR3 is TGTGCCAGCAGCCCCCTCCCCTCTGGAAACACCATATATTTT. Its translation: CASSPLPSGNTIYF.

The CDR3 loop is CASSYSSVADMIGDTEAFF. The CDR3 coding sequence is TGTGCCAGCAGTTACTCGAGTGTGGCGGACATGATAGGGGACACTGAAGCTTTCTTT. V usage is TRBV6-2 or TRBV6-3 and J usage is TRBJ1-1; tentative D call: TRBD1 (5 bases). The length of the CDR3 is 19 residues. V was shortened by 0 bases and J by 3 bases, with 23 bases between the two germline ends. Germline V CDR1 and CDR2: MNHEY, SVGEGT.

The rearrangement joins TRBV5-1 to TRBJ2-2, with TRBD2 matching over 12 bases. The germline V gene has CDR1 SGHRS and CDR2 YFSETQ. CDR3 size: 16 residues. V was clipped by 3 bases and J by 6 bases; unmatched bases: 6. The CDR3 sequence is CASSSTSGGIAGELFF. CDR3 DNA sequence: TGCGCCAGCAGCTCCACTAGCGGGGGGATTGCCGGGGAGCTGTTTTTT.

There are a few counts of this clone. This chain joins TRBV15 and TRBJ2-2, with 7 bases fitting TRBD1. V lost 5 bases and J lost 3; bases outside the gene matches: 3. The CDR3 contains 14 residues. Germline values: CDR1 LNHNV, CDR2 YYDKDF (reference sequence). CDR3 protein: CATSSQGDTGELFF. DNA of the CDR3: TGTGCCACCAGCTCTCAGGGGGACACCGGGGAGCTGTTTTTT.

The chain uses TRBV21-1 and TRBJ1-4. TRBV21-1 is annotated as a pseudogene. The CDR3 consists of 17 residues. The CDR3 spells CASSKVFRRGTNEKLFF. In nucleotides, the CDR3 is TGTGCCAGCAGCAAAGTCTTTAGGAGGGGCACAAATGAAAAACTGTTTTTT.

This rearrangement joins TRBV5-5 to TRBJ2-7; TRBD2 aligns across 13 bases. The ends lost 4 bases at V and 2 bases at J; junction bases unmatched: 3. This CDR3 has 15 amino acids. Germline CDR1 is SGHKS and CDR2 is YYEKEE (reference sequence). CDR3 residues: CASSPGTSGTYEQYF. As DNA, the CDR3 is TGTGCCAGCAGCCCAGGGACTAGCGGGACCTACGAGCAGTACTTC. Using reference TRBV5-5 and TRBJ2-7 for the parts outside the CDR3, the full variable domain is DAGVTQSPTHLIKTRGQQVTLRCSPISGHKSVSWYQQVLGQGPQFIFQYYEKEERGRGNFPDRFSARQFPNYSSELNVNALLLGDSALYLCASSPGTSGTYEQYFGPGTRLTVT.